The TCR beta chain under discussion was sequenced for a study of vaccination and CD4 T cells after COVID-19. Looking at the study overall: Subjects got two shots of BNT162b2 or mRNA-1273 vaccine. The authors exposed cells to overlapping spike peptides derived from SARS-CoV-2, HCoV-NL63, HCoV-OC43 and HCoV-229E.

The Oncomine TCR Beta short-read assay generated sequence data from the DNA of cultured CD4+ T cells. Genomic DNA was isolated from CD4+ T cells that had been cultured. TCRdb analysed the PCR reads with MiXCR anew, one entry per CDR3 protein. Of about 20,000 distinct CDR3 sequences in the sample, 66% were seen once. Comment on this clonotype: Its antigen remains unidentified.

Germline values: CDR1 MNHEY, CDR2 SVGAGI. V was cut by 2 bases and J by 5 bases, with 12 bases left in between. The CDR3 consists of 14 residues. Treatment denoted: approximately nine-day PBMC culture with coronavirus spike peptide pools or control peptides (ViraFEST assay). The rearrangement uses TRBV6-5 and TRBJ1-1, with D maybe TRBD1 (5 bases). The sequence came from a human donor who had recovered from COVID-19. Material: CD4+ T cells from blood, cultured in vitro. The CDR3 reads CASSYLGGRTEAFF. The CDR3 DNA reads TGTGCCAGCAGTTACCTTGGGGGGAGGACTGAAGCTTTCTTT.